These 3 T cell receptor beta chains share one sample of origin, sequenced in a study of tissue T cells after allogeneic stem cell transplantation. Repertoires were generated with immunoSEQ multiplex PCR, while TCRdb's copy carries only in-frame clones and drops some. Among nearly 50,000 clones listed, roughly 73% were seen once. The sample comprised sorted cells pooled from one or two spleens. The source is a pool of C57BL/6 mice in good health.

Note on this clone: The gene names given are mouse names. The read comes to an end 1 residue before the CDR3 does, leaving the germline J gene to fill in the end. The chain couples TRBV13-1 to TRBJ2-5; TRBD2 aligns across 10 bases. V dropped 6 bases and J dropped 1; count of bases not matched to a gene: 8. The germline gives CDR1 NSHNY, CDR2 SYGAGN. This CDR3 is 16 amino acids long. Here the CDR3 reads CASKVLGGRDQDTQYF. The sequenced part of the CDR3 DNA is TGTGCCAGCAAGGTCCTGGGGGGGCGCGACCAAGACACCCAGTAC.

With regard to this clone: Gene and germline names: mouse. The read terminates 1 residue ahead of where the CDR3 ends, so the germline J gene completes it. The V gene is TRBV2, the J gene TRBJ1-3; D is unclear. V was clipped by 0 bases and J by 0 bases, with 6 bases between them. This CDR3 is built from 15 residues. Germline loops: CDR1 LGHNA, CDR2 YSYQKL. This CDR3 reads CASSQESLSGNTLYF. Partial CDR3 DNA: TGTGCCAGCAGCCAAGAGTCCCTTTCTGGAAATACGCTCTAT.

This clone was observed once. Gene names are mouse gene names. The CDR3 end lies 1 residue beyond the end of the read and is filled in from the germline J gene. The V and J genes are TRBV19 and TRBJ2-5, with 9 bases identical to TRBD1. The CDR3 is made up of 14 amino acids. Germline V gene sequence: CDR1 FNHDT, CDR2 SITEND (reference sequence). The V segment lost 1 base and the J segment 5 bases; nucleotides outside the gene matches: 2. The sequenced part of the CDR3 DNA is TGTGCCAGCAGTATAAAGGGACAGGGAGACACCCAGTAC. Its protein product is CASSIKGQGDTQY. The CDR3 reads in full as CASSIKGQGDTQYF.